A selection of T cell receptor beta chains follows, all from one sample in a study of T-cell memory formation after mild COVID-19. TCRdb re-derived calls from the 5' RACE reads in MiXCR, one entry per CDR3 protein. In the table there are around 65,000 distinct CDR3 sequences, 9.3% of which are singletons. The material sequenced was PBMCs or a T cell subset sorted from them (not recorded which). The receptors were gathered from a young man who had mild COVID-19 (a few samples of this study predate the infection). Cell type and time point are not known. Both conserved end residues are part of each CDR3. D genes are given only for firm matches. Some rows have no size entry. The others give once, few or many, or a class for an expanded clone.

j_gene	abundance	d_gene	v_gene	CDR3nt	CDR3aa
TRBJ1-6	-	-	TRBV14	TGTGCCAGCAGCCAAGAGGCCTACTATAATTCACCCCTCCACTTT	CASSQEAYYNSPLHF
TRBJ2-5	many	-	TRBV7-2	TGTGCCAGCAGCCCCGGGGGTGGAGAGACCCAGTACTTC	CASSPGGGETQYF
TRBJ2-7	few	-	TRBV20-1	TGCAGTGCTAGGAGGGGGGGCTACCCTTCCTACGAGCAGTACTTC	CSARRGGYPSYEQYF
TRBJ1-1	-	-	TRBV7-2	TGTGCCAGCAGCTTAACGCAGGGGAACACTGAAGCTTTCTTT	CASSLTQGNTEAFF
TRBJ2-7	-	TRBD1	TRBV11-2	TGTGCCAGCAGCTTGGGACAGGGGGCGAGTGAGCAGTACTTC	CASSLGQGASEQYF
TRBJ2-7	few	TRBD1	TRBV5-1	TGCGCCAGCATGCCGGGACAGGGCATCGACGAGCAGTACTTC	CASMPGQGIDEQYF
TRBJ2-1	-	TRBD1	TRBV12-3/TRBV12-4	TGTGCCAGCAGTTCGGGACAGGGGGCTAATGAGCAGTTCTTC	CASSSGQGANEQFF
TRBJ1-1	-	-	TRBV7-2	TGTGCCAGCAGCTTAGAATGGGGGGCCCCTGAAGCTTTCTTT	CASSLEWGAPEAFF
TRBJ2-2	many	-	TRBV5-1	TGCGCCAGCAGCTACGAACCCTTCTCCGGGGAGCTGTTTTTT	CASSYEPFSGELFF
TRBJ2-3	many	-	TRBV6-5	TGTGCCAGCAGTTACGCGGGGCTGGGAGATACGCAGTATTTT	CASSYAGLGDTQYF
TRBJ2-6	few	TRBD1	TRBV5-5	TGTGCCAGCAGCTTTTCCCAGGGGGCCAGCTCTGGGGCCAACGTCCTGACTTTC	CASSFSQGASSGANVLTF
TRBJ2-7	-	TRBD1	TRBV29-1	TGCAGCGTCGGACAGGGGTCCTACGAGCAGTACTTC	CSVGQGSYEQYF
TRBJ2-5	few	-	TRBV18	TGTGCCAGCACCTCTGTTGGGCAAGAGACCCAGTACTTC	CASTSVGQETQYF
TRBJ2-3	few	TRBD2	TRBV4-3	TGCGCCAGCAGCCAAGCCCTAGCGGGGGGGCCTATAGATACGCAGTATTTT	CASSQALAGGPIDTQYF
TRBJ1-4	-	-	TRBV7-8	TGTGCCAGCAGCTTAGTTCGGGCCTATAATGAAAAACTGTTTTTT	CASSLVRAYNEKLFF
TRBJ2-1	-	TRBD2	TRBV6-1	TGTGCCAGCTGTCCGGGACTAGCTAGTGAGCAGTTCTTC	CASCPGLASEQFF
TRBJ1-3	-	-	TRBV7-2	TGTGCCAGCAGCATCAACAGGGCTGGAAACACCATATATTTT	CASSINRAGNTIYF
TRBJ1-4	few	-	TRBV20-1	TGCAGTGCTAGAAGGGAGAGACGGGAAAAACTGTTTTTT	CSARRERREKLFF
TRBJ2-5	-	-	TRBV11-2	TGTGCCAGCAGCTTAGTCGCACCCCAAGAGACCCAGTACTTC	CASSLVAPQETQYF